The rows below give T cell receptor beta chains drawn from one sample of a study of STAT3 mutations in large granular lymphocyte leukemia. Clones were sequenced by immunoSEQ multiplex PCR, and TCRdb holds only the in-frame ones, with some missing. This table holds roughly 40,000 clones, about 81% found once. The sequenced sample was PBMCs. The receptor source for this set is a human donor with T large granular lymphocyte leukemia. Some clones in this sample may be carry-over from other donors' samples. The CDR3 runs from the conserved cysteine through the conserved F or W. D genes are given only for firm matches. Clone sizes are given selectively: once, few, many, or a class where the clone is expanded.

d_call	cdr3_length	clone_size	v_call	j_call	cdr3_aa
NA	12	NA	TRBV10-3	TRBJ1-2	CAISGGIYGYTF
TRBD1	17	NA	TRBV4-2	TRBJ1-6	CASSQEGWDRDNSPLHF
NA	16	NA	TRBV6-5	TRBJ2-6	CASSYTRFPGANVLTF
NA	16	NA	TRBV6-6	TRBJ1-6	CASSHPQGPGISPLHF
NA	14	few	TRBV30	TRBJ1-6	CAWSLGGPRSPLHF
NA	14	NA	TRBV5-1	TRBJ2-5	CASSRDSKGETQYF
NA	13	NA	TRBV11-2	TRBJ1-6	CASSLDVNSPLHF
NA	13	NA	TRBV14	TRBJ2-6	CASSQGGANVLTF
NA	14	NA	TRBV5-6	TRBJ2-5	CASSPWNYQETQYF
TRBD2	15	once	TRBV19	TRBJ2-5	CASSIAAGVQETQYF
NA	15	NA	TRBV5-4	TRBJ2-5	CASSPGSTVQETQYF
NA	12	few	TRBV2	TRBJ1-2	CAGQKGVDGYTF
TRBD1	13	NA	TRBV29-1	TRBJ2-1	CSGTGGGRNEQFF
TRBD1	15	NA	TRBV30	TRBJ1-1	CASSTGGIMNTEAFF
NA	11	NA	TRBV10-3	TRBJ1-1	CATGGQDEAFF
TRBD1	13	NA	TRBV6-5	TRBJ2-2	CAGQDANTGELFF
TRBD1	16	once	TRBV5-6	TRBJ2-3	CASSLVGRTGPDTQYF
TRBD1	15	NA	TRBV15	TRBJ1-5	CATSRGDRSNQPQHF
NA	15	NA	TRBV6-6	TRBJ1-2	CASSRGRADNYGYTF
TRBD1	14	NA	TRBV11-2	TRBJ2-2	CASSSGQGGGELFF
NA	14	NA	TRBV5-1	TRBJ2-5	CASSLGSPAETQYF
TRBD1	14	few	TRBV6-5	TRBJ1-5	CASSYTGGNQPQHF
TRBD1	17	NA	TRBV19	TRBJ1-6	CASSTLVGTGSNSPLHF
TRBD2	15	NA	TRBV11-2	TRBJ2-7	CASSPTSGGAYEQYF
NA	15	NA	TRBV11-2	TRBJ1-6	CASSLEGQGTSPLHF
TRBD1	14	once	TRBV27	TRBJ2-7	CASSWDRGFEEQYF
TRBD1	16	NA	TRBV7-9	TRBJ1-5	CASSLDYRGRIQPQHF
NA	15	few	TRBV5-1	TRBJ1-6	CASSSGLAMGSPLHF
NA	13	NA	TRBV7-2	TRBJ1-1	CASSQGMNTEAFF
TRBD1	13	NA	TRBV7-8	TRBJ1-2	CASSGDRGVGYTF
NA	16	NA	TRBV7-9	TRBJ1-4	CASSFAQGITNEKLFF
NA	13	NA	TRBV6-5	TRBJ1-4	CASSSFSAEKLFF
TRBD1	14	NA	TRBV19	TRBJ1-4	CASSIGTGDEKLFF
TRBD1	15	NA	TRBV7-2	TRBJ1-1	CASSRTGGGYTEAFF
NA	16	NA	TRBV19	TRBJ2-2	CASSQGGRSGAGELFF
TRBD2	14	few	TRBV6-4	TRBJ2-3	CASSERGGTDTQYF